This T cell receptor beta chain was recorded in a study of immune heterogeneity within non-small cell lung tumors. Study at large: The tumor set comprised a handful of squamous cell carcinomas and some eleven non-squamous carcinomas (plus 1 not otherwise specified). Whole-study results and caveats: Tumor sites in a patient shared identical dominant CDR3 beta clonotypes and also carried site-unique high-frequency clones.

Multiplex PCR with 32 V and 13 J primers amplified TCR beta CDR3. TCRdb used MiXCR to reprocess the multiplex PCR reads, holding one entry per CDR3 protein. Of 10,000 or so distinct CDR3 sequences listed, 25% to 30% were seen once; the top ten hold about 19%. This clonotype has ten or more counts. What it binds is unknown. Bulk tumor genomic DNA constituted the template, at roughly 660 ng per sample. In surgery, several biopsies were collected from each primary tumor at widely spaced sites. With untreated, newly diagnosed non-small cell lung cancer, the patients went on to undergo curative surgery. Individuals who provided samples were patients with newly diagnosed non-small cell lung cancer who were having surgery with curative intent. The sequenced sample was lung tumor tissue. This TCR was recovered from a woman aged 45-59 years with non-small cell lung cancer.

CDR3 region: CSARDSAGPRKLFF. The CDR3 DNA follows: TGCAGTGCTAGAGATTCTGCAGGGCCGAGGAAACTGTTTTTT. V gene TRBV20-1 combines with J gene TRBJ1-4; D perhaps matches TRBD1 (5 bases). This CDR3 has 14 amino acids. The V gene lost 0 bases and the J gene lost 11 bases, with 16 bases spanning the gap. CDR1 and CDR2 from the germline V gene are DFQATT and SNEGSKA (reference sequence).